Sequencing of this T cell receptor (beta chain) was carried out in a study of OX40 agonist ivuxolimab in advanced cancers. In the study overall: Among those enrolled, mean age was 60 years (range about 23 to 90) and 75% to 85% were male.

This clone has just a few counts. Its antigen is currently unknown. Trimming took 1 base from V and 5 from J, leaving 14 bases between them. The germline V gene has CDR1 SQVTM and CDR2 ANQGSEA. CDR3 size: 14 residues. Study-level results: Average numbers of expanded clones were greater in CD8+ T cells than in CD4+.

Clones were read by immunoSEQ multiplex PCR, and TCRdb kept only the in-frame ones, dropping some. The profile shows approximately 52,000 clones, 80% to 85% of them singletons. This receptor was identified in an adult with an advanced solid tumor such as melanoma, head and neck, liver or kidney cancer. The gene calls are TRBV29-1 and TRBJ1-2; tentative D call: TRBD1 (5 bases). Material: CD4+ or CD8+ T cells sorted from blood, obtained in a trial of the OX40 agonist ivuxolimab. The CDR3 spells CSVEGGTEEYGYTF. CDR3 DNA sequence: TGCAGCGTTGAAGGGGGGACGGAAGAATATGGCTACACCTTC.